The T cell receptor beta chain under discussion was sequenced for a study of cytomegalovirus exposure and HLA in healthy donors. Primers included in the PCR were 60 Vbeta and 13 Jbeta primers. The protocol was immunoSEQ multiplex PCR, while the TCRdb copy is restricted to in-frame clones and leaves out a portion. This repertoire shows some 95,000 clones, under 80% found once; its top ten account for about 7%. This clone has just one count. Its specificity is not known. Study conclusions and caveats: TCR beta V- and J-gene trimming, according to a later analysis, was linked to a missense DCLRE1C variant. The records held CMV serostatus as the only immune exposure information.

The TCR comes from a man aged 50-60 years in good health and CMV-seropositive. The sequenced sample was PBMCs.

CDR3 protein: CASSYLSRQGGGWGTEAFF. The CDR3 nucleotides read TGTGCCAGCAGCTACCTCTCCCGACAGGGGGGAGGATGGGGCACTGAAGCTTTCTTT. The gene calls are TRBV5-6 and TRBJ1-1; 9 bases agree with TRBD1. In germline, CDR1 is SGHDT, CDR2 YYEEEE. The CDR3 loop spans 19 amino acids. V dropped 3 bases and J dropped 4; count of bases not matched to a gene: 19. Drawing the rest from reference TRBV5-6 and TRBJ1-1, the complete variable domain is DAGVTQSPTHLIKTRGQQVTLRCSPKSGHDTVSWYQQALGQGPQFIFQYYEEEERQRGNFPDRFSGHQFPNYSSELNVNALLLGDSALYLCASSYLSRQGGGWGTEAFFGQGTRLTVV.